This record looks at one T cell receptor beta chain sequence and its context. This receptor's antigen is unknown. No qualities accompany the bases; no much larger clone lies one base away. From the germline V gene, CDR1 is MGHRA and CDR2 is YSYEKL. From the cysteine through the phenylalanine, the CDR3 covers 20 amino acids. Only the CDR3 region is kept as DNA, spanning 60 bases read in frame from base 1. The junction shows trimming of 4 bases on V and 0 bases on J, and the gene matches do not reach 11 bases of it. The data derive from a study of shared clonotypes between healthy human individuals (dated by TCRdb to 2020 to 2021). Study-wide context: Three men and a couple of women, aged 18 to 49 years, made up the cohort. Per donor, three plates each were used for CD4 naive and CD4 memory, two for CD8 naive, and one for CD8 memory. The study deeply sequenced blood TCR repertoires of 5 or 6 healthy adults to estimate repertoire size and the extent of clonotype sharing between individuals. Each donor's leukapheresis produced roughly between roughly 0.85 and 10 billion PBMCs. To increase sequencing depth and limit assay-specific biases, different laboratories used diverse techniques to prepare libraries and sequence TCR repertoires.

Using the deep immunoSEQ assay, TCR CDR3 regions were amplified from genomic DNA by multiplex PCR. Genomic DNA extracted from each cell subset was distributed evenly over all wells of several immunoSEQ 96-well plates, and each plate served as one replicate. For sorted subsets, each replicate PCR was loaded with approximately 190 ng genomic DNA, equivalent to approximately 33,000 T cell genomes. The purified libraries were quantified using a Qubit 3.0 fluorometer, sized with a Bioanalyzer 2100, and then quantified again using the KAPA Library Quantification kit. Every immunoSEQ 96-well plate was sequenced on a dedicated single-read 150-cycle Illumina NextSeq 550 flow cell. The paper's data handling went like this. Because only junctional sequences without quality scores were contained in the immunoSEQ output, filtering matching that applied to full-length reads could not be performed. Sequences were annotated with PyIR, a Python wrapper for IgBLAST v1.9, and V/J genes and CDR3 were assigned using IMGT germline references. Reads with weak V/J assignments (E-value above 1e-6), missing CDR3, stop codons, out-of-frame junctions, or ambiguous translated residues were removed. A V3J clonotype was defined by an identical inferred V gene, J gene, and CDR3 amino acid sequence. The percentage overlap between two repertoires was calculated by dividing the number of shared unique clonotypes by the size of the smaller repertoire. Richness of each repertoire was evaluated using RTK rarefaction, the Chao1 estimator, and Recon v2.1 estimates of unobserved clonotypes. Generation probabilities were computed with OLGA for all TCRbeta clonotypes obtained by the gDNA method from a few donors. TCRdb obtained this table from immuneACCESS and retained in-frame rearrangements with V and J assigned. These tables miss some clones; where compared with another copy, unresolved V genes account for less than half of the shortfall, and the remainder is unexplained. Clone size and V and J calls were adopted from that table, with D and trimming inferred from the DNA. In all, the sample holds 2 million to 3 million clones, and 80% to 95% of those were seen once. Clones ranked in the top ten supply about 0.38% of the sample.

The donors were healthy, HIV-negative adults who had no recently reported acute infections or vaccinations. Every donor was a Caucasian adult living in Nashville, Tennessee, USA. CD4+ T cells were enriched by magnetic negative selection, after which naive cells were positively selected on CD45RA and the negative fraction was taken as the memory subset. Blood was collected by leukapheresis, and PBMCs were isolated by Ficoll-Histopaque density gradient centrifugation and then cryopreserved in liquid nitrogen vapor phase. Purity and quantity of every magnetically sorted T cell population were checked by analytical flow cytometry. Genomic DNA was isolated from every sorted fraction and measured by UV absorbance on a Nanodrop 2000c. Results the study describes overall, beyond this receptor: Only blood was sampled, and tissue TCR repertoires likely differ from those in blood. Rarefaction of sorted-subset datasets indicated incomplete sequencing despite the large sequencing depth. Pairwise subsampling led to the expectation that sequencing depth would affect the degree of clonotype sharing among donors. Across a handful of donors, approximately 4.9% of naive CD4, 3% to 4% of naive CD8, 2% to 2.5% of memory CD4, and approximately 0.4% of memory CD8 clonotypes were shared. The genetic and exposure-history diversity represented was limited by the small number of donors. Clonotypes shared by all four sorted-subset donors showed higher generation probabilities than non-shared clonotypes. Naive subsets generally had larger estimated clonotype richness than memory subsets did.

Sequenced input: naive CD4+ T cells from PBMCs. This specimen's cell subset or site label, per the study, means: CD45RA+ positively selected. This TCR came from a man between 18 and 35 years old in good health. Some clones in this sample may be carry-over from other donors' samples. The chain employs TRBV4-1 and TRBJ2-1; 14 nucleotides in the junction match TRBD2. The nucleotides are TGCGCCAGCAGCCCTCCGGGACTAGCGGGAGCAGGTGGCTCCTACAATGAGCAGTTCTTC. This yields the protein CASSPPGLAGAGGSYNEQFF.